Listed below are T cell receptor beta chains from one sample, sequenced in a study of cytomegalovirus exposure and HLA in healthy donors. Produced via immunoSEQ multiplex PCR; TCRdb's table is partial and in-frame only. Of under 200,000 clones listed, roughly 80% are singletons. Sequencing used PBMCs. These receptors all come from a man aged 50-59 years in good health and CMV-seropositive. Each CDR3 is given with its conserved first and last residue. Fields, in order: D gene, V gene, clone size, J gene, CDR3 DNA, CDR3 protein. D genes are given only for firm matches. Expanded clones are given a class, and other clones once, few, many or no size at all.

D: TRBD1; V: TRBV6-6; size: NA; J: TRBJ1-5; DNA: TGTGCCAGCGGGGGGACAGCCGACAATCAGCCCCAGCATTTT; CDR3: CASGGTADNQPQHF
D: NA; V: TRBV7-9; size: once; J: TRBJ2-5; DNA: TGTGCCAGCAGCTTAGAAGGGGGGGCGACCCAGTACTTC; CDR3: CASSLEGGATQYF
D: NA; V: TRBV5-5; size: NA; J: TRBJ1-5; DNA: TGTGCCAGCAGCTTGGCAGGTACGAATCAGCCCCAGCATTTT; CDR3: CASSLAGTNQPQHF
D: TRBD1; V: TRBV6-1; size: NA; J: TRBJ1-2; DNA: TGTGCCAGCAGTGAAGGGGGGACAGCCTATGGCTACACCTTC; CDR3: CASSEGGTAYGYTF
D: NA; V: TRBV25-1; size: few; J: TRBJ2-3; DNA: TGTGCCAGCATGAAAACAGGTACCACAGATACGCAGTATTTT; CDR3: CASMKTGTTDTQYF
D: NA; V: TRBV25-1; size: NA; J: TRBJ2-2; DNA: TGTGCCAGCAGTGATTACAGGCCCGGGGAGCTGTTTTTT; CDR3: CASSDYRPGELFF
D: TRBD2; V: TRBV11-2; size: NA; J: TRBJ2-1; DNA: TGTGCCAGCAGCTACGGACTAGCGGGGGGAGAGACCTACAATGAGCAGTTCTTC; CDR3: CASSYGLAGGETYNEQFF
D: TRBD2; V: TRBV2; size: NA; J: TRBJ2-1; DNA: TGTGCCAGCAGTGAAGCCGACTGGAGCGGGACGGGGCAGTTCTTC; CDR3: CASSEADWSGTGQFF
D: NA; V: TRBV28; size: NA; J: TRBJ2-7; DNA: TGTGCCAGCAGTATGAAAGAAGGAGCGGCGGCCTACGAGCAGTACTTC; CDR3: CASSMKEGAAAYEQYF
D: TRBD1; V: TRBV5-1; size: NA; J: TRBJ1-1; DNA: TGCGCCAGCAGCTCGCAAGGGACAGTCACTGAAGCTTTCTTT; CDR3: CASSSQGTVTEAFF
D: TRBD2; V: TRBV6-5; size: NA; J: TRBJ2-7; DNA: TGTGCCAGCAGTTACTCGACTAGCGGCCCCTACGAGCAGTACTTC; CDR3: CASSYSTSGPYEQYF
D: TRBD1; V: TRBV19; size: NA; J: TRBJ2-7; DNA: TGTGCCAGTAGTATGACAGGGTCGGAGCAGTACTTC; CDR3: CASSMTGSEQYF
D: TRBD1; V: TRBV10-2; size: NA; J: TRBJ2-7; DNA: TGCGCCAGCAGGGGGGGACAGGGTTTCTCCGAGCAGTACTTC; CDR3: CASRGGQGFSEQYF
D: TRBD1; V: TRBV4-1; size: NA; J: TRBJ1-5; DNA: TGCGCCAGCAGCCACCTAGGACAGGGAAGCAATCAGCCCCAGCATTTT; CDR3: CASSHLGQGSNQPQHF
D: NA; V: TRBV6-1; size: NA; J: TRBJ2-7; DNA: TGTGCCAGCAGTGAAGTGAGCGGCTCCTACGAGCAGTACTTC; CDR3: CASSEVSGSYEQYF
D: TRBD1; V: TRBV10-3; size: NA; J: TRBJ1-2; DNA: TGTGCCATCAGGGGGGACAGCTATGGCTACACCTTC; CDR3: CAIRGDSYGYTF
D: TRBD1; V: TRBV2; size: NA; J: TRBJ2-5; DNA: TGTGCCAGCAGTAGGGACAGACAAGAGACCCAGTACTTC; CDR3: CASSRDRQETQYF
D: NA; V: TRBV30; size: NA; J: TRBJ1-1; DNA: TGTGCCTGGATCGGGTATACGACTGAAGCTTTCTTT; CDR3: CAWIGYTTEAFF
D: TRBD2; V: TRBV2; size: few; J: TRBJ2-3; DNA: TGTGCCAGCAGTGGGGGGAGGGCCAGGACAGATACGCAGTATTTT; CDR3: CASSGGRARTDTQYF
D: TRBD1; V: TRBV29-1; size: NA; J: TRBJ1-1; DNA: TGCAGCGTTGAGAAGGACAGGGGTAACACTGAAGCTTTCTTT; CDR3: CSVEKDRGNTEAFF
D: TRBD1; V: TRBV9; size: once; J: TRBJ1-1; DNA: TGTGCCAGCAGCGTAGGAGGGACAGGGGGGGCCACTGAAGCTTTCTTT; CDR3: CASSVGGTGGATEAFF
D: TRBD1; V: TRBV9; size: NA; J: TRBJ2-1; DNA: TGTGCCAGCAGCCCACAGGGGAATCCTGACAATGAGCAGTTCTTC; CDR3: CASSPQGNPDNEQFF
D: NA; V: TRBV29-1; size: NA; J: TRBJ2-3; DNA: TGCAGCGGCGGAACTTTCTACACAGATACGCAGTATTTT; CDR3: CSGGTFYTDTQYF
D: NA; V: TRBV30; size: NA; J: TRBJ1-2; DNA: TGTGCCTGGAGTGTCGTGGGCAGGGCTGCAAGGGACTATGGCTACACCTTC; CDR3: CAWSVVGRAARDYGYTF
D: NA; V: TRBV15; size: few; J: TRBJ2-1; DNA: TGTGCCACCAGCAGAGCTCGAATTGGGGGCCCTGGCCACAATGAGCAGTTCTTC; CDR3: CATSRARIGGPGHNEQFF
D: TRBD2; V: TRBV11-2; size: NA; J: TRBJ2-7; DNA: TGTGCCAGCAGCTCCTCTAGCGGGGGAAGCTCCTACGAGCAGTACTTC; CDR3: CASSSSSGGSSYEQYF
D: NA; V: TRBV28; size: NA; J: TRBJ1-5; DNA: TGTGCCAGCAGCCTCCGGCAGGGGTATAGCAATCAGCCCCAGCATTTT; CDR3: CASSLRQGYSNQPQHF
D: TRBD1; V: TRBV10-2; size: NA; J: TRBJ1-5; DNA: TGCGCCAGCAGTGAGTTCGCAGGGGGCGGTCAGCCCCAGCATTTT; CDR3: CASSEFAGGGQPQHF
D: NA; V: TRBV5-1; size: NA; J: TRBJ2-5; DNA: TGCGCCAGCAGCTGGGACTCCTTGGAGACCCAGTACTTC; CDR3: CASSWDSLETQYF
D: NA; V: TRBV30; size: NA; J: TRBJ2-7; DNA: TGTGCCTGGAGTAGGAGCTCCTACGAGCAGTACTTC; CDR3: CAWSRSSYEQYF
D: TRBD1; V: TRBV7-2; size: few; J: TRBJ2-7; DNA: TGTGCCAGCAGCTTCGCCGGACAGGCCACCTACGAGCAGTACTTC; CDR3: CASSFAGQATYEQYF
D: TRBD2; V: TRBV19; size: NA; J: TRBJ2-2; DNA: TGTGCCAGTAGTTTCTGGACTAGCGGGAGCGACACCGGGGAGCTGTTTTTT; CDR3: CASSFWTSGSDTGELFF
D: NA; V: TRBV28; size: NA; J: TRBJ1-4; DNA: TGTGCCAGCAGTTCGTCCTACGGTGAAAAACTGTTTTTT; CDR3: CASSSSYGEKLFF
D: TRBD1; V: TRBV5-4; size: few; J: TRBJ1-2; DNA: TGTGCCAGCAGCTGGAAACAGGGGGGAAAGGACTATGGCTACACCTTC; CDR3: CASSWKQGGKDYGYTF
D: TRBD2; V: TRBV28; size: once; J: TRBJ2-4; DNA: TGTGCCAGCAGTAGAGCTAGCGGGGGGGGAGCCAAAAACATTCAGTACTTC; CDR3: CASSRASGGGAKNIQYF
D: NA; V: TRBV28; size: NA; J: TRBJ2-2; DNA: TGTGCCAGCAGAACAGGGTCTGATGTCGGGGAGCTGTTTTTT; CDR3: CASRTGSDVGELFF
D: NA; V: TRBV5-1; size: NA; J: TRBJ2-3; DNA: TGCGCCAGCGGCGGCGACGGAAGCACAGATACGCAGTATTTT; CDR3: CASGGDGSTDTQYF
D: NA; V: TRBV7-9; size: NA; J: TRBJ2-7; DNA: TGTGCCAGCCAGACAGGGAGGAGCTACGAGCAGTACTTC; CDR3: CASQTGRSYEQYF
D: NA; V: TRBV4-1; size: NA; J: TRBJ2-1; DNA: TGCGCCAGCAGCCAAACAGGGAACGGGGTAGGGCAGTTCTTC; CDR3: CASSQTGNGVGQFF
D: NA; V: TRBV5-1; size: NA; J: TRBJ1-2; DNA: TGCGCCAGCAGCCCGGGGCCTGGGACAACGTCGGGTGGCTACACCTTC; CDR3: CASSPGPGTTSGGYTF
D: TRBD2; V: TRBV6-5; size: NA; J: TRBJ2-3; DNA: TGTGCCAGCAGTTTTCGACTAGCGGGGGGGGGAGATACGCAGTATTTT; CDR3: CASSFRLAGGGDTQYF